The 11 T cell receptor beta chains in this list originate from one sample, sequenced in a study of PD-1 blockade in mismatch repair-deficient tumors. The method was immunoSEQ multiplex PCR; TCRdb's version includes in-frame clones alone and lacks a portion of them. The table records some 120,000 clones, more than 70% of them present only once. Sequencing was performed on peripheral blood, taken almost 74 weeks after starting pembrolizumab. Source of these receptors: an adult with mismatch repair-deficient cancer.

The V call is TRBV27, the J call TRBJ1-2; 7 bases align to TRBD1. CDR1 is MNHEY and CDR2 is SMNVEV in the germline V gene (reference sequence). The CDR3 runs 15 residues. V was pared by 5 bases and J by 4 bases, with 10 bases of the junction left unmatched. CDR3 region: CASSPTPTGIYGYTF. CDR3 in DNA: TGTGCCAGCAGTCCCACCCCGACAGGGATCTATGGCTACACCTTC.

This chain connects TRBV6-6 to TRBJ2-2; 9 bases line up with TRBD2. Germline lookup yields CDR1 MNHNY and CDR2 SVGAGI (reference sequence). The junction had 4 bases not matched to a gene; V was cut back by 5 bases and J by 3 bases. This CDR3 comprises 15 residues. CDR3 in amino acids: CASSHQREDTGELFF. The CDR3 nucleotides are TGTGCCAGCAGTCATCAGCGGGAGGACACCGGGGAGCTGTTTTTT.

The V gene is TRBV19, the J gene TRBJ2-7, with D unclear. Between the trimmed V and J ends, which lost 4 bases and 3 bases, there was a span of 13 bases. Germline V CDR1 and CDR2: LNHDA, SQIVND (reference sequence). CDR3 length: 14 residues. CDR3 bases: TGTGCCAGTAGTAATGGAGACGCGTTCTACGAGCAGTACTTC. Protein: CASSNGDAFYEQYF.

This chain joins TRBV19 and TRBJ2-3; 10 positions match TRBD2. The V segment lost 5 bases and the J segment 0 bases; nucleotides outside the gene matches: 11. CDR1 is LNHDA and CDR2 is SQIVND in the germline V gene (reference sequence). The CDR3 sequence is 18 residues long. The CDR3 here is CASSGKPGLATSTDTQYF. DNA for the CDR3: TGTGCCAGTAGTGGGAAACCGGGACTAGCGACTAGCACAGATACGCAGTATTTT.

V gene TRBV14 combines with J gene TRBJ1-3; no firm D call. Trimming removed 5 bases at V and 4 bases at J, with 12 bases between. Germline-derived CDR1 and CDR2 are SGHDN and FVKESK. This CDR3 has 14 amino acids. CDR3 sequence (DNA): TGTGCCAGCAGCAACCCCGGTGCCGGAAACACCATATATTTT. Protein product: CASSNPGAGNTIYF.

V is TRBV21-1 and J is TRBJ2-1; TRBD2 was called by the table and not checked on the DNA. TRBV21-1 is described as a pseudogene. CDR3 length: 17 residues. The CDR3 reads CASSKIAGGCAYNEQFF. CDR3 nucleotide sequence: TGTGCCAGCAGCAAAATAGCGGGAGGGTGCGCCTACAATGAGCAGTTCTTC.

V and J are TRBV7-9 and TRBJ2-1; D perhaps matches TRBD1 (6 bases). The germline V gene encodes CDR1 SEHNR and CDR2 FQNEAQ (reference sequence). The V and J ends lost 1 base and 6 bases respectively, with 13 bases between them. This CDR3 is built from 15 residues. In DNA form, the CDR3 reads TGTGCCAGCAGCTTAGTTGCCAGGGGCTCCAATGAGCAGTTCTTC. It specifies CASSLVARGSNEQFF.

The chain recombines TRBV6-1 with TRBJ1-2, with D hard to call. V was trimmed by 5 bases and J by 8 bases, leaving 15 bases between them. The V gene's germline CDR1 is MNHNS and CDR2 SASEGT. The CDR3 sequence is 13 residues long. The DNA for the CDR3 is TGTGCCAGCAGTCCCGCCCCTTGGGAGGGCTACACCTTC. Amino acid sequence: CASSPAPWEGYTF.

In DNA, the CDR3 is TGCGCCAGCAGCCAAGACCCCCCCTTACGGGACATCCACGAGCAGTACTTC. It yields the protein CASSQDPPLRDIHEQYF. V usage is TRBV4-3 and J usage is TRBJ2-7; D may be TRBD1 (6 bases). Germline-derived CDR1 and CDR2 are LGHNA and YSLEER. The CDR3 is 17 amino acids. With 0 bases removed from V and 5 bases from J, the gap between germline ends came to 20 bases.

The chain is built from TRBV5-4 and TRBJ2-3; 11 bases are a match to TRBD2. CDR1 and CDR2 from the germline V gene are SGHNT and YYREEE (reference sequence). The J segment lost 0 bases and the V segment lost 0 bases, leaving 9 bases of the junction unmatched. The CDR3 sequence is 19 residues long. CDR3 residues: CASSLEAGRTSGSTDTQYF. In nucleotides, the CDR3 is TGTGCCAGCAGCTTGGAGGCAGGGAGGACTAGCGGGAGCACAGATACGCAGTATTTT.

V gene TRBV19 combines with J gene TRBJ1-5; possibly TRBD1 for D (6 bases). The germline gives CDR1 LNHDA, CDR2 SQIVND (reference sequence). V lost 7 bases and J lost 4, with 11 bases in between. The length of the CDR3 is 13 residues. CDR3: CASTHDRNQPQHF. The CDR3 DNA reads TGTGCCAGTACCCATGACAGGAATCAGCCCCAGCATTTT.